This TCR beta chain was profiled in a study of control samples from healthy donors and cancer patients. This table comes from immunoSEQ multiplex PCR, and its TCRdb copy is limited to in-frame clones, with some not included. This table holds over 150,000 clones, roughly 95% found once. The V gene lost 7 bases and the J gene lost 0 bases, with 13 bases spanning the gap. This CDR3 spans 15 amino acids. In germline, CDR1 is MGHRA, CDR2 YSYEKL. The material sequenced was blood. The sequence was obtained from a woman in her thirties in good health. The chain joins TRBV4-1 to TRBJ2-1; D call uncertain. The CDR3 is CASTADPSSYNEQFF. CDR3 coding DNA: TGCGCCAGCACTGCCGATCCGAGCTCCTACAATGAGCAGTTCTTC.